The rows below give T cell receptor beta chains drawn from one sample of a study of cytomegalovirus exposure and HLA in healthy donors. Clones were read by immunoSEQ multiplex PCR, and TCRdb kept only the in-frame ones, dropping some. This table has 90,000 to 100,000 clones, approximately 70% appearing once. Sequencing was done on a sample of PBMCs. These receptor sequences come from a man aged 45-65 years in good health and CMV-seronegative. Both conserved end residues are trimmed from each CDR3.

V gene: TRBV6-5
CDR3 length: 12
CDR3 protein: AIKQSQYNNEQF

V gene: TRBV5-1
CDR3 length: 16
CDR3 protein: ASSLLWWTSGSYNEQF

V gene: TRBV15
CDR3 length: 13
CDR3 protein: ATSRMGQGADTQY

V gene: TRBV27
CDR3 length: 13
CDR3 protein: ASRADRGRYNEQF

V gene: TRBV27
CDR3 length: 11
CDR3 protein: ASSWGQGYEQY

V gene: TRBV4-1
CDR3 length: 12
CDR3 protein: ASSAGQGKNTIY

V gene: TRBV28
CDR3 length: 10
CDR3 protein: ASSLLIETQY

V gene: TRBV27
CDR3 length: 11
CDR3 protein: ASSRQGEMEQY

V gene: TRBV10-3
CDR3 length: 13
CDR3 protein: AISELAGADGELF

V gene: TRBV18
CDR3 length: 13
CDR3 protein: ASSPIGTGVYEQY

V gene: TRBV9
CDR3 length: 15
CDR3 protein: ASSTGLAGVDYNEQF

V gene: TRBV21-1
CDR3 length: 14
CDR3 protein: ASSKGQGARCAEAF

V gene: TRBV7-9
CDR3 length: 13
CDR3 protein: ASSSTGVYNSPLH

V gene: TRBV7-2
CDR3 length: 17
CDR3 protein: ASSLAPEAGLGVRSPLH

V gene: TRBV5-1
CDR3 length: 13
CDR3 protein: ASSRRTGGSETQY

V gene: TRBV6-1
CDR3 length: 12
CDR3 protein: ATGGWGGQETQY

V gene: TRBV6-6
CDR3 length: 12
CDR3 protein: ASSYGTGRERYT

V gene: TRBV9
CDR3 length: 13
CDR3 protein: ASSPSGGGGDEQF

V gene: TRBV30
CDR3 length: 11
CDR3 protein: AWSAQGTPWAF

V gene: TRBV12-5
CDR3 length: 14
CDR3 protein: ASGLVSAGEDTEAF

V gene: TRBV6-6
CDR3 length: 10
CDR3 protein: ASSYSGQPQH

V gene: TRBV5-1
CDR3 length: 13
CDR3 protein: ASHRDRVGAGELF

V gene: TRBV10-3
CDR3 length: 13
CDR3 protein: AISESVLARGEQY

V gene: TRBV11-2
CDR3 length: 14
CDR3 protein: ASSLGTSGGGGTQY

V gene: TRBV6-1
CDR3 length: 12
CDR3 protein: ASSLTGVGYGYT

V gene: TRBV2
CDR3 length: 12
CDR3 protein: ASTQGGENTEAF

V gene: TRBV6-5
CDR3 length: 13
CDR3 protein: ASSYVGAQNTEAF

V gene: TRBV7-2
CDR3 length: 13
CDR3 protein: ASSPHQGQGYGYT

V gene: TRBV5-6
CDR3 length: 16
CDR3 protein: ASSLEAVVPGDYNEQF

V gene: TRBV5-1
CDR3 length: 11
CDR3 protein: ASSSKLNTEAF

V gene: TRBV9
CDR3 length: 14
CDR3 protein: ASSPRGSGGNNEQF

V gene: TRBV19
CDR3 length: 15
CDR3 protein: ASSILGREGNNYGYT

V gene: TRBV6-6
CDR3 length: 10
CDR3 protein: ASSRLNYEQY

V gene: TRBV27
CDR3 length: 10
CDR3 protein: ASSLPPGEQY

V gene: TRBV19
CDR3 length: 15
CDR3 protein: ASSPTGRTWSNQPQH

V gene: TRBV28
CDR3 length: 14
CDR3 protein: ASSEAGQLNYNEQF

V gene: TRBV7-6
CDR3 length: 14
CDR3 protein: ASSLAGGETNQPQH

V gene: TRBV30
CDR3 length: 15
CDR3 protein: AWSGGEPGQGYYEQY

V gene: TRBV5-1
CDR3 length: 12
CDR3 protein: ASSIQGAGYEQY

V gene: TRBV14
CDR3 length: 14
CDR3 protein: ASSPGGRPSGNTIY

V gene: TRBV5-1
CDR3 length: 14
CDR3 protein: ASSLAGRLAKNIQY

V gene: TRBV5-1
CDR3 length: 13
CDR3 protein: ASSQTESSGNTIY

V gene: TRBV5-1
CDR3 length: 13
CDR3 protein: ASSLVRREVDEQF

V gene: TRBV10-1
CDR3 length: 13
CDR3 protein: ASSGPQGVADTQY

V gene: TRBV18
CDR3 length: 17
CDR3 protein: ASSPRVTPYLGENTEAF

V gene: TRBV6-5
CDR3 length: 12
CDR3 protein: ASSPDWSSYEQY

V gene: TRBV20-1
CDR3 length: 8
CDR3 protein: SAWNTEAF

V gene: TRBV2
CDR3 length: 11
CDR3 protein: ASGQALNTEAF

V gene: TRBV10-2
CDR3 length: 12
CDR3 protein: ASRGTGSYNEQF

V gene: TRBV7-2
CDR3 length: 13
CDR3 protein: ASSLEGQVFETQY

V gene: TRBV10-1
CDR3 length: 13
CDR3 protein: ASSSGTSIGNEQF

V gene: TRBV5-1
CDR3 length: 11
CDR3 protein: ASSDPGTGSYT

V gene: TRBV5-1
CDR3 length: 12
CDR3 protein: ASSFGLAAYEQY

V gene: TRBV7-9
CDR3 length: 11
CDR3 protein: ASSPLGNQPQH

V gene: TRBV6-5
CDR3 length: 12
CDR3 protein: ASSDPSGVETQY

V gene: TRBV4-3
CDR3 length: 14
CDR3 protein: ASSQDPAGTTYEQY

V gene: TRBV6-6
CDR3 length: 14
CDR3 protein: ASRRKDRGPNTEAF